This T cell receptor (beta chain) stems from a study of control samples from healthy donors and cancer patients (dated by TCRdb to 2019 to 2021). The cysteine opens and the phenylalanine closes a CDR3 of 18 amino acids. This entry keeps only the CDR3 DNA: 54 bases, framed from base 1. Germline trimming: 0 bases from V, 4 bases from J; junction bases outside gene matches: 12. According to the germline V gene, CDR1 reads LGHNA and CDR2 reads YNFKEQ. The library relied on the immunoSEQ multiplex PCR assay. TCRdb took this table from immuneACCESS and kept in-frame rearrangements with V and J called. Such tables lack part of the clones; where checked against another copy, unresolved V genes explain under half of the gap, and the rest is unexplained. The sample records 95,000 to 150,000 clones, roughly 90% of which are singletons. Approximately 8% of the sample is taken by the ten largest. This clone was counted only a few times. What antigen it recognizes has not been identified. No base-level quality is on record; no much larger clone is a single base apart.

Sequencing was carried out using blood. Rearrangement joined TRBV4-2 to TRBJ2-1, and TRBD2 matches 7 of the central bases. The TCR sequence derives from a young woman in good health. The CDR3 reads CASSQEPYAGEAYNEQFF. The nucleotides read TGTGCCAGCAGCCAAGAACCCTATGCGGGAGAGGCTTACAATGAGCAGTTCTTC.